Listed below are T cell receptor beta chains from one sample, sequenced in a study of T cell changes during pregnancy in multiple sclerosis. Libraries were prepared by immunoSEQ multiplex PCR; TCRdb keeps only in-frame clonotypes and omits some of them. Of about 36,000 clones listed, around 89% are singletons. The source was CD8+ T cells from peripheral blood mononuclear cells, collected in the third trimester of pregnancy. These receptors all stem from a female donor with multiple sclerosis, enrolled in a pregnancy study. Each CDR3 is given with its conserved first and last residue. The D gene is left open where the match is weak. The size field is filled for only some rows; it gives once, few, many or a size class.

j_call v_call d_call clone_size cdr3_aa cdr3_nt
TRBJ2-5 TRBV4-1 NA NA CASSQDQGIQETQYF TGCGCCAGCAGCCAAGACCAGGGGATCCAAGAGACCCAGTACTTC
TRBJ1-4 TRBV2 NA NA CAMSDRLAANEKLFF TGTGCCATGTCAGACCGTCTAGCGGCTAATGAAAAACTGTTTTTT
TRBJ2-1 TRBV29-1 TRBD1 NA CSVELGQGGNEQFF TGCAGCGTTGAGTTGGGACAGGGCGGCAATGAGCAGTTCTTC
TRBJ1-6 TRBV4-3 NA NA CASSQGGQITNSPLHF TGCGCCAGCAGCCAAGGCGGACAGATAACAAATTCACCCCTCCACTTT
TRBJ1-5 TRBV30 TRBD1 few CAWSSGQANQPQHF TGTGCCTGGAGCTCGGGACAGGCCAATCAGCCCCAGCATTTT
TRBJ2-5 TRBV5-1 NA NA CASSFSPAGPQETQYF TGCGCCAGCAGCTTCAGCCCCGCGGGCCCCCAAGAGACCCAGTACTTC
TRBJ2-7 TRBV5-4 TRBD1 NA CASSFKGADEQYF TGTGCCAGCAGCTTTAAGGGGGCGGACGAGCAGTACTTC
TRBJ1-2 TRBV19 NA NA CASSILANYGYTF TGTGCCAGTAGTATTTTAGCTAACTATGGCTACACCTTC
TRBJ2-5 TRBV2 NA NA CASSDDTKQTQYF TGTGCCAGCAGTGACGATACAAAACAGACCCAGTACTTC
TRBJ2-1 TRBV5-1 NA NA CASSLRGWATSYNEQFF TGCGCCAGCAGCTTGAGGGGTTGGGCGACCTCCTACAATGAGCAGTTCTTC
TRBJ2-2 TRBV5-5 TRBD2 NA CASSSGGANTGELFF TGTGCCAGCAGCTCGGGGGGGGCGAACACCGGGGAGCTGTTTTTT
TRBJ1-5 TRBV5-6 NA NA CASSYSGLSNQPQHF TGTGCCAGCAGCTATTCAGGGTTAAGCAATCAGCCCCAGCATTTT
TRBJ2-6 TRBV6-4 TRBD2 NA CASSSGSPLSGANVLTF TGTGCCAGCAGTAGCGGGAGTCCCCTCTCTGGGGCCAACGTCCTGACTTTC
TRBJ1-1 TRBV28 NA NA CASSPPPGVNTEAFF TGTGCCAGCAGTCCCCCCCCCGGGGTGAACACTGAAGCTTTCTTT
TRBJ1-2 TRBV7-9 NA NA CASTKRDSYGYTF TGTGCCAGCACCAAAAGAGACAGCTATGGCTACACCTTC
TRBJ2-1 TRBV7-9 TRBD2 NA CASSITGLAGVDEQFF TGTGCCAGCAGCATTACGGGACTAGCGGGAGTGGATGAGCAGTTCTTC
TRBJ1-1 TRBV11-2 NA NA CASSQRQLEAFF TGTGCCAGCAGCCAGAGACAGTTGGAAGCTTTCTTT
TRBJ2-7 TRBV7-9 NA NA CASSYRSGISEQYF TGTGCCAGCAGTTATAGATCGGGAATAAGCGAGCAGTACTTC
TRBJ2-1 TRBV27 TRBD2 NA CASSLRLAGGWNEQFF TGTGCCAGCAGTTTAAGACTAGCGGGGGGGTGGAATGAGCAGTTCTTC
TRBJ2-3 TRBV7-9 TRBD1 NA CAIDRGSETDTQYF TGTGCCATCGACAGGGGGAGTGAGACAGATACGCAGTATTTT
TRBJ1-4 TRBV25-1 TRBD1 NA CASSEWGDRDPNEKLFF TGTGCCAGCAGTGAATGGGGTGACAGGGACCCTAATGAAAAACTGTTTTTT
TRBJ2-1 TRBV11-2 TRBD2 NA CASRETSGRHEQFF TGTGCCAGCAGAGAGACTAGCGGGAGACATGAGCAGTTCTTC
TRBJ2-5 TRBV5-1 NA NA CASSFEGQGPQETQYF TGCGCCAGCAGCTTCGAGGGCCAAGGCCCACAAGAGACCCAGTACTTC
TRBJ1-1 TRBV5-6 NA NA CASSLTGKAFF TGTGCCAGCAGCTTGACAGGGAAAGCTTTCTTT
TRBJ2-7 TRBV6-5 NA NA CASSYTETYEQYF TGTGCCAGCAGTTACACTGAGACCTACGAGCAGTACTTC
TRBJ2-7 TRBV13 NA NA CASSFAQGAHEQYF TGTGCCAGCAGCTTCGCGCAGGGTGCCCACGAGCAGTACTTC
TRBJ2-1 TRBV15 TRBD2 NA CATSRDPTNLAGLGNEQFF TGTGCCACCAGCAGAGATCCGACCAATCTAGCGGGGTTAGGTAATGAGCAGTTCTTC
TRBJ2-7 TRBV7-6 TRBD2 NA CASSLGSGGYSYEQYF TGTGCCAGCAGCTTAGGTAGCGGGGGATACTCCTACGAGCAGTACTTC
TRBJ2-3 TRBV7-6 TRBD2 NA CASSRPAGGGDTQYF TGTGCCAGCAGCCGACCGGCGGGGGGGGGCGATACGCAGTATTTT
TRBJ2-1 TRBV7-8 NA NA CASTIRGNEQFF TGTGCCAGCACGATCCGGGGGAATGAGCAGTTCTTC
TRBJ2-1 TRBV6-6 NA NA CASSHSVGEQFF TGTGCCAGCAGCCATAGCGTCGGTGAGCAGTTCTTC
TRBJ2-7 TRBV4-2 TRBD2 NA CASSQEGPLAGGIYEQYF TGTGCCAGCAGCCAAGAAGGTCCCCTAGCGGGGGGTATCTACGAGCAGTACTTC
TRBJ1-5 TRBV4-3 NA NA CASSQGQESQPQHF TGCGCCAGCAGCCAAGGACAGGAGAGCCAGCCCCAGCATTTT
TRBJ2-2 TRBV12-5 NA few CASARPGGELFF TGTGCTAGTGCCCGACCGGGGGGGGAGCTGTTTTTT
TRBJ1-2 TRBV10-3 NA NA CAISERGGDYGYTF TGTGCCATCAGTGAGCGAGGGGGTGATTATGGCTACACCTTC
TRBJ2-3 TRBV7-3 TRBD2 NA CASSPSRGGVDTQYF TGTGCCAGCAGCCCATCTCGGGGGGGGGTAGATACGCAGTATTTT
TRBJ1-2 TRBV5-5 TRBD1 NA CASSPAGDREDGYTF TGTGCCAGCAGCCCCGCCGGGGACAGGGAGGATGGCTACACCTTC
TRBJ1-2 TRBV14 NA NA CASSQDAGNGYTF TGTGCCAGCAGCCAAGATGCGGGTAACGGCTACACCTTC
TRBJ2-1 TRBV29-1 TRBD2 NA CSVSGLGNPNEQFF TGCAGCGTTAGTGGACTAGGGAACCCCAATGAGCAGTTCTTC
TRBJ2-7 TRBV11-3 TRBD1 NA CASSLGTGANYEQYF TGTGCCAGCAGCTTAGGGACAGGGGCGAACTACGAGCAGTACTTC
TRBJ1-2 TRBV2 NA NA CASSEALREGTF TGTGCCAGCAGTGAAGCGCTTCGGGAGGGCACCTTC
TRBJ1-3 TRBV12-5 NA NA CASNEDFGGAGNTIYF TGTGCTAGTAATGAAGACTTCGGAGGAGCTGGAAACACCATATATTTT
TRBJ2-5 TRBV27 TRBD1 NA CASSPFWDRERETQYF TGTGCCAGCAGCCCCTTTTGGGACAGGGAAAGAGAGACCCAGTACTTC
TRBJ2-5 TRBV6-5 TRBD2 NA CASSYSVAGVETQYF TGTGCCAGCAGTTACTCCGTAGCGGGAGTGGAGACCCAGTACTTC
TRBJ1-2 TRBV2 NA NA CASSTGTGSSYGYTF TGTGCCAGCAGTACCGGAACAGGGTCTTCGTATGGCTACACCTTC
TRBJ2-5 TRBV7-2 TRBD2 NA CASSIVVAGQETQYF TGTGCCAGCAGCATCGTGGTAGCGGGACAAGAGACCCAGTACTTC
TRBJ2-5 TRBV7-6 TRBD2 NA CASSSSSGYQETQYF TGTGCCAGCAGCTCCTCTAGCGGATACCAAGAGACCCAGTACTTC
TRBJ1-1 TRBV7-2 NA NA CASSLPASVNTEAFF TGTGCCAGCAGCTTACCAGCGTCCGTGAACACTGAAGCTTTCTTT
TRBJ1-2 TRBV5-6 TRBD1 NA CASSETGVDYGYTF TGTGCCAGCAGCGAGACAGGGGTAGACTATGGCTACACCTTC
TRBJ2-5 TRBV19 NA NA CASSITSLPRETQYF TGTGCCAGTAGTATAACTAGCCTGCCTCGAGAGACCCAGTACTTC
TRBJ2-1 TRBV19 NA NA CASSMGLTYQSSYNEQFF TGTGCCAGTAGTATGGGCCTCACCTATCAGAGCTCCTACAATGAGCAGTTCTTC
TRBJ2-3 TRBV5-6 TRBD2 NA CASRDSGRSTDTQYF TGTGCCAGCCGAGATAGCGGGAGAAGCACAGATACGCAGTATTTT
TRBJ1-3 TRBV5-1 TRBD1 NA CASSYGTGRGNTIYF TGCGCCAGCAGCTACGGGACAGGGCGGGGAAACACCATATATTTT